Following are 14 T cell receptor beta chains from one sample sequenced in a study of regulatory T cells in long-lasting Graves disease. Time point specified: newly diagnosed GD, antithyroid drugs for less than 3 months. From PBMCs, RNA was extracted and then used to make the TCR library. CDR3 regions were amplified by Arm-PCR using iRepertoire HTBI primers to build TCR beta libraries. TCRdb fed the multiplex PCR reads into MiXCR, producing one record per CDR3 protein. The repertoire holds about 440,000 distinct CDR3 sequences, with about 16% as singletons. The same sample was also used in a study of T cells in Graves' hyperthyroidism and ophthalmopathy.

The input for sequencing was peripheral blood mononuclear cells (PBMCs), taken at new diagnosis, from a patient treated with antithyroid drugs. These receptors came from a woman aged 30 to 39 with Graves disease.

With regard to this clonotype: A much larger clonotype is one base distant, so this may be a read error. The chain uses TRBV14 and TRBJ2-4; D possibly corresponds to TRBD2 (6 bases). CDR1 and CDR2 from the germline V gene are SGHDN and FVKESK. This CDR3 contains 20 residues. Trimming removed 1 base from V and 1 base from J, with 23 bases in between. CDR3 sequence (DNA): TGTGCCAGCAGCCAAGGGATGTCGGCGGGACCGACGATGGCCAAAAACATTCAGTACTTC. Its protein product is CASSQGMSAGPTMAKNIQYF.

As for this clonotype: A far more abundant clone sits one base away, making this likely a read error. The chain carries TRBV11-2 and TRBJ2-1; 8 bases map to TRBD2. The V gene's germline CDR1 is SGHAT and CDR2 FQNNGV. The ends lost 4 bases at V and 4 bases at J; junction bases unmatched: 3. The CDR3 length is 14 residues. The CDR3 sequence: CASSYRGGYNEQFF. The CDR3 region has the DNA TGTGCCAGCAGCTACCGGGGGGGGTACAATGAGCAGTTCTTC.

Many counts were recorded for this clonotype. The rearrangement joins TRBV3-1 to TRBJ2-2, with 8 bases fitting TRBD1. CDR3 length: 15 amino acids. The germline V gene encodes CDR1 LGHDT and CDR2 YNNKEL (reference sequence). After removal of 4 bases from V and 5 bases from J, the junction contained 6 bases not matched to a gene. CDR3 nucleotide sequence: TGTGCCAGCAGCCCATCAGGGGGCAAGACCGGGGAGCTGTTTTTT. It translates to CASSPSGGKTGELFF.

This clonotype has at least ten counts. The chain joins TRBV30 to TRBJ1-4; 10 nucleotides line up with TRBD1. V was pared by 8 bases and J by 7 bases, with 7 bases of the junction left unmatched. CDR1 GTSNPN and CDR2 SVGIG come from the germline V gene (reference sequence). The CDR3 is 13 amino acids. CDR3 amino acids: CAIRQGAFEKLFF. CDR3 sequence (DNA): TGTGCCATCAGACAGGGGGCATTTGAAAAACTGTTTTTT.

This clonotype showed up many times. The rearrangement joins TRBV11-3 to TRBJ2-1; the D gene could be TRBD1 or TRBD2 (7 bases each). The CDR3 sequence is 14 residues long. Germline V gene data show CDR1 as SGHNT and CDR2 as YENEEA. The V end lost 6 bases, the J end lost 8 bases, and 17 bases lay between the germline ends. The CDR3 DNA is TGTGCCAGCAGTCGGGACTCAGGGGGGGATGAGCAGTTCTTC. Protein sequence: CASSRDSGGDEQFF. The full variable domain, its missing parts supplied by reference TRBV11-3 and TRBJ2-1, is EAGVVQSPRYKIIEKKQPVAFWCNPISGHNTLYWYLQNLGQGPELLIRYENEEAVDDSQLPKDRFSAERLKGVDSTLKIQPAELGDSAVYLCASSRDSGGDEQFFGPGTRLTVL.

This clonotype was found many times. The chain joins TRBV24-1 to TRBJ1-1, with D uncertain. Between the trimmed V and J ends, which lost 6 bases and 3 bases, there was a span of 25 bases. This CDR3 comprises 18 residues. Germline CDR1 and CDR2: KGHDR and SFDVKD. CDR3 sequence: CATSMERQKQIRDTEAFF. CDR3 nucleotide sequence: TGTGCCACCAGTATGGAGCGCCAAAAACAGATACGGGACACTGAAGCTTTCTTT.

This clonotype came up a few times. V usage is TRBV4-1 and J usage is TRBJ1-6; no definite D call. This CDR3 comprises 17 residues. The germline CDR1 and CDR2 sequences are MGHRA and YSYEKL. Trimming pared 3 bases from V and 0 bases from J, leaving 12 bases between. DNA of the CDR3: TGCGCCAGCAGCCACCCCGACGGGAGCTCCTATAATTCACCCCTCCACTTT. Encoded protein: CASSHPDGSSYNSPLHF.

In this sample, this clonotype turned up a few times. The chain couples TRBV7-2 to TRBJ1-2, with 7 nucleotides matching TRBD1. Germline assignment: CDR1 SGHTA and CDR2 FQGNSA. CDR3 size: 13 residues. Unmatched junction bases numbered 5, after V lost 2 bases and J lost 8 bases. The CDR3 loop is CASSLIRGEGYTF. CDR3 DNA sequence: TGTGCCAGCAGCTTAATCAGGGGGGAAGGCTACACCTTC.

This clonotype was observed at least ten times. The V call is TRBV7-3, the J call TRBJ2-1, with D unresolved. This CDR3 contains 13 residues. Germline-derived CDR1 and CDR2 are SGHTA and FQGTGA. Trimming left V 5 bases short and J 5 bases short, with 10 bases between. The CDR3 DNA sequence: TGTGCCAGCAGCCTCAGCCTGCACAATGAGCAGTTCTTC. Translation gives CASSLSLHNEQFF.

This clonotype was found a few times. This chain links TRBV6-2 or TRBV6-3 with TRBJ2-6; D is uncertain. Germline loops: CDR1 MNHEY, CDR2 SVGEGT. Trimming removed 0 bases at V and 5 bases at J, with 11 bases between. The CDR3 sequence is 16 residues long. The CDR3 loop is CASSYSRHRRANVLTF. The CDR3 DNA follows: TGTGCCAGCAGTTACTCCCGACACCGTAGGGCCAACGTCCTGACTTTC.

In this sample, this clonotype turned up many times. CDR3: CSARDLSGGRLNEQFF. In DNA form, the CDR3 reads TGCAGTGCTAGAGATCTTAGCGGGGGCCGTCTCAATGAGCAGTTCTTC. The chain combines TRBV20-1 with TRBJ2-1; 9 nucleotides line up with TRBD2. J was trimmed by 6 bases and V by 0 bases; bases with no gene match: 9. The CDR3 spans 16 residues. Germline lookup yields CDR1 DFQATT and CDR2 SNEGSKA (reference sequence).

The genes are TRBV28 and TRBJ1-1; D unclear. CDR3 length: 13 amino acids. Germline lookup yields CDR1 MDHEN and CDR2 SYDVKM. Trimming left V 3 bases short and J 6 bases short, with 11 bases between. In DNA form, the CDR3 reads TGTGCCAGCAGTTTGACGGGCGAAGCTGAAGCTTTCTTT. Translating gives CASSLTGEAEAFF.

This clonotype showed up many times. The J gene is TRBJ2-3, the V gene TRBV3-1, with 9 bases lining up with TRBD2. The CDR3 is 18 residues long. Trimming at V came to 0 bases and at J to 3 bases, leaving 10 bases not matched to a gene. Germline CDR1 is LGHDT and CDR2 is YNNKEL (reference sequence). The CDR3 reads CASSQDLRAGGPTDTQYF. The CDR3 coding sequence is TGTGCCAGCAGCCAAGATCTCAGGGCGGGAGGGCCGACAGATACGCAGTATTTT.

This clonotype was picked up many times. V and J are TRBV7-9 and TRBJ2-7, with D tentatively TRBD1 or TRBD2 (5 bases each). The CDR3 consists of 15 residues. The V end was cut by 5 bases, the J end by 1 base, with 15 bases between. CDR1 and CDR2 (germline): SEHNR, FQNEAQ (reference sequence). The CDR3 DNA reads as TGTGCCAGCAGCACCTGGGGGACGATATCCTACGAGCAGTACTTC. Protein: CASSTWGTISYEQYF.